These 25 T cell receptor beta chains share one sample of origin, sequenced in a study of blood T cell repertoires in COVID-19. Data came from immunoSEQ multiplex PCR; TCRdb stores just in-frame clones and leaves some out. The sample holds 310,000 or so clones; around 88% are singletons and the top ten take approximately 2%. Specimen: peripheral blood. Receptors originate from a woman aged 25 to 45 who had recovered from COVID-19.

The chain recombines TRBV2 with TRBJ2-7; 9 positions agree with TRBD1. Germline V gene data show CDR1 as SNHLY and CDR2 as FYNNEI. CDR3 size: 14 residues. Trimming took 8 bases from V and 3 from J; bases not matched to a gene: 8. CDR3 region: CASRQTGGDYEQYF. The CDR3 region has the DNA TGTGCCAGCCGCCAGACAGGGGGGGACTACGAGCAGTACTTC.

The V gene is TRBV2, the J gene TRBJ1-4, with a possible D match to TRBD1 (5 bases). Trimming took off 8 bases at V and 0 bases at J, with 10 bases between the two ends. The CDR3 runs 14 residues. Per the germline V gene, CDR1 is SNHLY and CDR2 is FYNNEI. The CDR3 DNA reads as TGTGCCAGCGGGGGGGAGACAACTAATGAAAAACTGTTTTTT. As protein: CASGGETTNEKLFF.

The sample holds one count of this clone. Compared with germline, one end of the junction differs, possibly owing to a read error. The CDR3 coding sequence is TGTGCCAGCAGCCCAACCGGGGACAGCCACCCGGTCTTC. It encodes CASSPTGDSHPVF. The chain links TRBV3-1 (or the pseudogene TRBV3-2) to TRBJ2-1, with TRBD1 matching 7 bases. The CDR3 length is 13 residues. Germline loops: CDR1 LGHDT, CDR2 YNNKEL (reference sequence).

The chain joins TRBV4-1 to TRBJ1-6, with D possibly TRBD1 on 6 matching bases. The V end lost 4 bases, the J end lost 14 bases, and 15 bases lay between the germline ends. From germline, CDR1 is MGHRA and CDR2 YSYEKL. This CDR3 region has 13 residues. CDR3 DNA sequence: TGCGCCAGCAGCCTTAACAGGGAACCCACCCTCCACTTT. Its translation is CASSLNREPTLHF.

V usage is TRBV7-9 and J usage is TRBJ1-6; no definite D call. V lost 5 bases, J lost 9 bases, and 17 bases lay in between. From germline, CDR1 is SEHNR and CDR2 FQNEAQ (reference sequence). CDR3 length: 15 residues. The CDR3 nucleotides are TGTGCCAGCAGCCGCGGTGGGGAGGGTGGTTCACCCCTCCACTTT. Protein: CASSRGGEGGSPLHF.

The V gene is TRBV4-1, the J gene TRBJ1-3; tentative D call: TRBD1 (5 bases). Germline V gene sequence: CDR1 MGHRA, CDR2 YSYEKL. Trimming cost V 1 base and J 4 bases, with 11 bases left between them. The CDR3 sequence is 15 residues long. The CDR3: CASSQVGGSGNTIYF. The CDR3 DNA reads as TGCGCCAGCAGCCAAGTTGGGGGGTCCGGAAACACCATATATTTT.

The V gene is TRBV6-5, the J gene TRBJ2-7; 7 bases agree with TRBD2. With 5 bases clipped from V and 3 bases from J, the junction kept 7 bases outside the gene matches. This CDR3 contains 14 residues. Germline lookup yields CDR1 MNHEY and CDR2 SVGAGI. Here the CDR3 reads CASSSLAEGYEQYF. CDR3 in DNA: TGTGCCAGCAGTAGCCTAGCGGAAGGCTACGAGCAGTACTTC.

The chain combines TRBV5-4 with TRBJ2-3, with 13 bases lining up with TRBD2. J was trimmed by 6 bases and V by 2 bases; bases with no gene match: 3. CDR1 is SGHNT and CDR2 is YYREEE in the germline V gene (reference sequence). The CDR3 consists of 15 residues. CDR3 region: CASSFGLAGEDTQYF. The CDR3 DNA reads TGTGCCAGCAGCTTTGGACTAGCGGGAGAGGATACGCAGTATTTT.

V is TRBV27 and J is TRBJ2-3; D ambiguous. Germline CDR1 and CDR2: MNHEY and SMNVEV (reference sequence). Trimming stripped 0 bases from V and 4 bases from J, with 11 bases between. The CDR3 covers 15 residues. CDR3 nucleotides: TGTGCCAGCAGTTTATCGAGCGCCCCTTCAGATACGCAGTATTTT. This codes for CASSLSSAPSDTQYF.

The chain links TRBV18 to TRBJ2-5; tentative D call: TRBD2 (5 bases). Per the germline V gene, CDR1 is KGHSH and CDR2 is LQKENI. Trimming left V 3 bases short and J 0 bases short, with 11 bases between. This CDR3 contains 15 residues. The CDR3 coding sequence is TGTGCCAGCTCACCTGTCGGGATCTACCAAGAGACCCAGTACTTC. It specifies CASSPVGIYQETQYF.

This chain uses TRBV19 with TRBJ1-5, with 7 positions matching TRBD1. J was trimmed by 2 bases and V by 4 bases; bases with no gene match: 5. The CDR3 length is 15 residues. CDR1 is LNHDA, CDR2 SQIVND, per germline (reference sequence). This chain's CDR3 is CASSTGTVGNQPQHF. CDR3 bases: TGTGCCAGTAGTACCGGGACAGTAGGCAATCAGCCCCAGCATTTT.

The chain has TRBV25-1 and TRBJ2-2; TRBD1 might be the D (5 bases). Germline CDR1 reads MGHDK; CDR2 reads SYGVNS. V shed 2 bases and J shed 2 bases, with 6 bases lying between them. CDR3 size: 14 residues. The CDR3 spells CASSEQGNTGELFF. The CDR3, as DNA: TGTGCCAGCAGTGAACAGGGTAACACCGGGGAGCTGTTTTTT.

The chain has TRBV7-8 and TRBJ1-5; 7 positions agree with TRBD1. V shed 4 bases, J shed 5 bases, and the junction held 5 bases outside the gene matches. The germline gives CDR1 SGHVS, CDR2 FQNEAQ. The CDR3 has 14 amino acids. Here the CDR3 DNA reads TGTGCCAGCAGCTCCGACAGGGAGGATCAGCCCCAGCATTTT. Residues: CASSSDREDQPQHF.

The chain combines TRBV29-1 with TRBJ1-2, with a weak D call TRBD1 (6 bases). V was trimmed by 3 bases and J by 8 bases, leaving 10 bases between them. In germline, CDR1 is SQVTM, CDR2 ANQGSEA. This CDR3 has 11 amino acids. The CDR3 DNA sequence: TGCAGCGTTGAGCAGGGGTCCGGCTACACCTTC. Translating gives CSVEQGSGYTF.

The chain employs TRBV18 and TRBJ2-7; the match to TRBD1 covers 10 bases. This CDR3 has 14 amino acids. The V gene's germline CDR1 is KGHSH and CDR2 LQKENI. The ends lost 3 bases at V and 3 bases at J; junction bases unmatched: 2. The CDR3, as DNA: TGTGCCAGCTCACCGGGACAGGGGTACTACGAGCAGTACTTC. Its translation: CASSPGQGYYEQYF.

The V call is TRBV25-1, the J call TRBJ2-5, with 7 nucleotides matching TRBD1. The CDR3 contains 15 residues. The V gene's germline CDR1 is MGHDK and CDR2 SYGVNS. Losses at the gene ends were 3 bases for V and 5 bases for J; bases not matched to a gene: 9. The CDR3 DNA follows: TGTGCCAGCAGTGAGTTTGCAGGGGGAAGGGAGACCCAGTACTTC. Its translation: CASSEFAGGRETQYF.

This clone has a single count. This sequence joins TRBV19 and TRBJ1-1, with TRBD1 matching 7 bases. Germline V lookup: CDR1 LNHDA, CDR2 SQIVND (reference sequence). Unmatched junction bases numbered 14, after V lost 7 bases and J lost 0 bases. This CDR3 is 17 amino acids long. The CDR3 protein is CASTIKGAQVVNTEAFF. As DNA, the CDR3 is TGTGCCAGTACAATCAAGGGGGCCCAGGTCGTGAACACTGAAGCTTTCTTT.

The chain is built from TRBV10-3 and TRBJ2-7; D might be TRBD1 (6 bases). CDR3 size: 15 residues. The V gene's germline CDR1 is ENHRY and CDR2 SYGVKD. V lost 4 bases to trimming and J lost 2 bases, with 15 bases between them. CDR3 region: CAISGHRDKPYEQYF. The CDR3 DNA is TGTGCCATCAGTGGGCACCGGGACAAGCCCTACGAGCAGTACTTC.

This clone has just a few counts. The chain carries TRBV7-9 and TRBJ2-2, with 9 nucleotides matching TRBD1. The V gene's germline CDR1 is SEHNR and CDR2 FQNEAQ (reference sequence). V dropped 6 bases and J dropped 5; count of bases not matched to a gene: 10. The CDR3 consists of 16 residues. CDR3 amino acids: CASSVTQGAGTGELFF. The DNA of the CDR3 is TGTGCCAGCAGTGTAACACAGGGGGCGGGGACCGGGGAGCTGTTTTTT.

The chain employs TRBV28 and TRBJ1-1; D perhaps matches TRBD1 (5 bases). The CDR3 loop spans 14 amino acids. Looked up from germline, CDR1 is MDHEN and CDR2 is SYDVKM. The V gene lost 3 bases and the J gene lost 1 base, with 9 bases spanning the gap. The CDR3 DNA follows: TGTGCCAGCAGTTTGCGGGGGGAGAACACTGAAGCTTTCTTT. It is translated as CASSLRGENTEAFF.

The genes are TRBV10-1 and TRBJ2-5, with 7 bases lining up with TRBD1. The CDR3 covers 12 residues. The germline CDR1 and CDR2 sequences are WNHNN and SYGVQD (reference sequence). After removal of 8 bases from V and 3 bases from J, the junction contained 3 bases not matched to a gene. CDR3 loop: CASGDRKETQYF. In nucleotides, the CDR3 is TGCGCCAGCGGGGACAGAAAAGAGACCCAGTACTTC.

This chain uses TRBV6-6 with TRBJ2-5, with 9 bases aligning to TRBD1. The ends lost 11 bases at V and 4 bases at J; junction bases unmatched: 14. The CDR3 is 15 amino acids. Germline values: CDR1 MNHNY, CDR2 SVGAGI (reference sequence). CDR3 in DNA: TGTGCCTCCTGGGGGGGACAGGGCGTTGGAGAGACCCAGTACTTC. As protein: CASWGGQGVGETQYF.

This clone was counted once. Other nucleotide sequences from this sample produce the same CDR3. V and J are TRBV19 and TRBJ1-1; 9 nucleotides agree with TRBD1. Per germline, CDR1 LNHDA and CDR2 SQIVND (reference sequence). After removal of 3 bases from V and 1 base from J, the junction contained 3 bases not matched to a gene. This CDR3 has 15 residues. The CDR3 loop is CASSMGQGRNTEAFF. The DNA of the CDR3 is TGTGCCAGTAGTATGGGACAGGGCCGGAACACTGAAGCTTTCTTT.

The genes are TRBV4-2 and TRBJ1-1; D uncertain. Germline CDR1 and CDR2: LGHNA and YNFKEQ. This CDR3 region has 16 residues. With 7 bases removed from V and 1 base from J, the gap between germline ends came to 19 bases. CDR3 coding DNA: TGTGCCAGCAATAATCTGTTGGCAGGATCGAACACTGAAGCTTTCTTT. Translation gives CASNNLLAGSNTEAFF.

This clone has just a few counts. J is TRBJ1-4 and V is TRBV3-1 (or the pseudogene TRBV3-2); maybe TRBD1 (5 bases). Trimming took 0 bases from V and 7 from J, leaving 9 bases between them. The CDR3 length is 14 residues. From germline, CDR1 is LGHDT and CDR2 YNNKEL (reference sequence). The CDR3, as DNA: TGTGCCAGCAGCCAAGACAGGGTCGGTGAAAAACTGTTTTTT. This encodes CASSQDRVGEKLFF.